This T cell receptor (beta chain) was obtained from a study of blood T cell repertoires in COVID-19. Overall study context: Material from acute and convalescent COVID-19 was sourced from the United States, Italy and Spain. PBMCs, B-cell-depleted T cells, or T cells were the source of the cDNA or gDNA that made up the material.

This CDR3 is built from 15 residues. V lost 4 bases to trimming and J lost 3 bases, with 14 bases between them. Germline V gives CDR1 SGHTA, CDR2 FQGTGA. This clone occurred a few times. Authors' data handling: Amplification from reference gene primers served as the basis for estimated nucleated cell counts. Assay: immunoSEQ multiplex PCR; the TCRdb copy retains only in-frame clones and omits some. D and trimming come from the DNA, and the V and J calls and clone size come from that table. The sample has 150,000 to 200,000 clones, approximately 80% seen once. This chain connects TRBV7-3 to TRBJ2-3; tentative D call: TRBD1 (7 bases). The sequence came from a woman aged 80 or over with active or convalescent COVID-19. Sequenced material: peripheral blood. The CDR3 sequence: CASSSQGRSTDTQYF. For the CDR3, the DNA is TGTGCCAGCAGCTCACAGGGGAGGTCGACAGATACGCAGTATTTT. Filled out from reference TRBV7-3 and TRBJ2-3, the complete variable domain reads GAGVSQTPSNKVTEKGKYVELRCDPISGHTALYWYRQSLGQGPEFLIYFQGTGAADDSGLPNDRFFAVRPEGSVSTLKIQRTERGDSAVYLCASSSQGRSTDTQYFGPGTRLTVL.